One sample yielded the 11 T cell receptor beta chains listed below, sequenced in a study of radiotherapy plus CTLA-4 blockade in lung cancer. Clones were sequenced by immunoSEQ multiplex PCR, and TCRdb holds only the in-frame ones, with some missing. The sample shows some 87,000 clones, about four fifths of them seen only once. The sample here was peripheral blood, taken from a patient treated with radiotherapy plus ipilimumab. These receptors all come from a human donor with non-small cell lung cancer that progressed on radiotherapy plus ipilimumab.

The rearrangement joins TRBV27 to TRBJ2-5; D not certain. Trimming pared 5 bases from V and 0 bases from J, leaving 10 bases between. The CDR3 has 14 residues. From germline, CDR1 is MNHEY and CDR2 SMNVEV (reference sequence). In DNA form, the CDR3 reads TGTGCCAGCAGTCCCAGACGGAACCAAGAGACCCAGTACTTC. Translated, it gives CASSPRRNQETQYF.

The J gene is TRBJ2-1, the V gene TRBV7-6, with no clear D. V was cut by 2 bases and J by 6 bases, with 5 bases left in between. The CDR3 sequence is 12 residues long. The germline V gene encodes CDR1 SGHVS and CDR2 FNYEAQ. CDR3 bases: TGTGCCAGCAGCTTAAGTGGCAATGAGCAGTTCTTC. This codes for CASSLSGNEQFF. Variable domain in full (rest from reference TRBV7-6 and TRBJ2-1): GAGVSQSPRYKVTKRGQDVALRCDPISGHVSLYWYRQALGQGPEFLTYFNYEAQQDKSGLPNDRFSAERPEGSISTLTIQRTEQRDSAMYRCASSLSGNEQFFGPGTRLTVL.

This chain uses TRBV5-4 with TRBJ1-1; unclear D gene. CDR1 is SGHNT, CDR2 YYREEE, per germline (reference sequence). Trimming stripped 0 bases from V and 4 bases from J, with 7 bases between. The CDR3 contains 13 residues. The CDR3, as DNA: TGTGCCAGCAGCTTGGATGAGTTCACTGAAGCTTTCTTT. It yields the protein CASSLDEFTEAFF.

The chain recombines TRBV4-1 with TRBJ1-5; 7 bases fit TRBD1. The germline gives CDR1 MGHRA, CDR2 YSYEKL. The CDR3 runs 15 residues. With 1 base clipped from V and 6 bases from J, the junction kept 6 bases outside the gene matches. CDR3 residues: CASSQGQGGFQPQHF. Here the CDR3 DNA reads TGCGCCAGCAGCCAAGGACAGGGAGGGTTTCAGCCCCAGCATTTT.

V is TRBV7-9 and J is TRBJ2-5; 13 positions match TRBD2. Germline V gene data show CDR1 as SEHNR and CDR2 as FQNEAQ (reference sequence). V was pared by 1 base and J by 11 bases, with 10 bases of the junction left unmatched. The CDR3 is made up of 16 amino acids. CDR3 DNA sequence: TGTGCCAGCAGCTTAGACGGGACTAGCGGGACGGGAGAGCAGTACTTC. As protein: CASSLDGTSGTGEQYF.

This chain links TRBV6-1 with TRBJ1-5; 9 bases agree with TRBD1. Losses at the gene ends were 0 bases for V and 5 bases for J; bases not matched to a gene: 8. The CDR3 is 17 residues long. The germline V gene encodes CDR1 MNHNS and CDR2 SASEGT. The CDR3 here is CASSEARGTGFHQPQHF. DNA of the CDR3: TGTGCCAGCAGTGAAGCCCGAGGGACAGGGTTTCATCAGCCCCAGCATTTT.

CDR3 protein: CASSQNAMTAPTNEKLFF. The CDR3 nucleotides read TGTGCCAGCTCTCAAAACGCAATGACAGCTCCAACTAATGAAAAACTGTTTTTT. The J gene is TRBJ1-4, the V gene TRBV18; weak D call: TRBD1 (5 bases). This CDR3 has 18 amino acids. V was cut by 6 bases and J by 0 bases, with 20 bases left in between. From germline, CDR1 is KGHSH and CDR2 LQKENI. The complete variable domain, with remaining parts taken from reference TRBV18 and TRBJ1-4, reads NAGVMQNPRHLVRRRGQEARLRCSPMKGHSHVYWYRQLPEEGLKFMVYLQKENIIDESGMPKERFSAEFPKEGPSILRIQQVVRGDSAAYFCASSQNAMTAPTNEKLFFGSGTQLSVL.

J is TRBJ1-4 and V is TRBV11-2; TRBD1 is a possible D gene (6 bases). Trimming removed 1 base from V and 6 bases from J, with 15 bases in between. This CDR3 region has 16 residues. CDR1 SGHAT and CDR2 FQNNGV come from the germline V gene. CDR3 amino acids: CASSLGRGHRDEKLFF. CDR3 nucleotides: TGTGCCAGCAGCTTAGGCCGGGGACATAGGGATGAAAAACTGTTTTTT.

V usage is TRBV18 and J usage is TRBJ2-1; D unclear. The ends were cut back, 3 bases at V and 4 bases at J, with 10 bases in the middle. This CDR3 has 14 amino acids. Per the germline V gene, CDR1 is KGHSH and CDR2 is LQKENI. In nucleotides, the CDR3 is TGTGCCAGCTCACCCCCGGCAATATACAATGAGCAGTTCTTC. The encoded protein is CASSPPAIYNEQFF.

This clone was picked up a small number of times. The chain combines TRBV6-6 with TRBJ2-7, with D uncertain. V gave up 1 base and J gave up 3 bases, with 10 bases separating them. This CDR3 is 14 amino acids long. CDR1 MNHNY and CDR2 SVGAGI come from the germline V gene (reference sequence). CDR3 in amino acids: CASSYLGPLYEQYF. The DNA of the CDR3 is TGTGCCAGCAGTTACTTGGGCCCCCTCTACGAGCAGTACTTC.

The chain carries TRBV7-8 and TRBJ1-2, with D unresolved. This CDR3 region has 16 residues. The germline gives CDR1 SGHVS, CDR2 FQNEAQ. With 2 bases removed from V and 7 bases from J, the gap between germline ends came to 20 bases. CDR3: CASSLRSAAGLSGYTF. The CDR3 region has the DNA TGTGCCAGCAGCTTACGCTCGGCGGCGGGTTTGAGTGGCTACACCTTC.